The 19 T cell receptor beta chains presented below share a single source sample, sequenced in a study of blood T cell repertoires in COVID-19. Generated by immunoSEQ multiplex PCR, the TCRdb table keeps only in-frame clones and is missing some. The sample includes approximately 300,000 clones, roughly 91% of them seen just once. The sample comprised peripheral blood. The receptors stem from a woman in her thirties with COVID-19, enrolled during active disease.

The CDR3 spells CASSEAENTEAFF. The CDR3 DNA reads as TGCGCCAGCAGTGAGGCGGAGAACACTGAAGCTTTCTTT. This chain connects TRBV10-1 to TRBJ1-1; no clear D. Germline lookup yields CDR1 WNHNN and CDR2 SYGVQD (reference sequence). This CDR3 contains 13 residues. Trimming took off 2 bases at V and 1 base at J, with 5 bases between the two ends.

This rearrangement joins TRBV5-1 to TRBJ1-4; the D is unclear. CDR1 SGHRS and CDR2 YFSETQ come from the germline V gene. There are 15 residues in the CDR3. V shed 1 base and J shed 7 bases, with 14 bases lying between them. As DNA, the CDR3 is TGCGCCAGCAGCTTGTGGCAGGCCGAGGGTGAAAAACTGTTTTTT. This encodes CASSLWQAEGEKLFF.

V gene TRBV9 combines with J gene TRBJ2-2, with a tentative D call TRBD2 (6 bases). This CDR3 contains 17 residues. Trimming removed 5 bases from V and 5 bases from J, with 22 bases in between. Germline CDR1 is SGDLS and CDR2 is YYNGEE. CDR3 region: CASRLLRGVMGTGELFF. CDR3 DNA sequence: TGTGCCAGCAGACTACTGCGGGGAGTGATGGGAACCGGGGAGCTGTTTTTT.

This clone was seen a few times. The rearrangement links TRBV19 to TRBJ2-5; D remains ambiguous. V dropped 9 bases and J dropped 0 bases, with 11 bases sitting between them. The germline V gene encodes CDR1 LNHDA and CDR2 SQIVND (reference sequence). The CDR3 spans 13 residues. The CDR3 coding sequence is TGTGCCAGCCAACCAACAGACCAAGAGACCCAGTACTTC. Amino acid sequence: CASQPTDQETQYF.

The chain recombines TRBV27 with TRBJ1-2; 7 nucleotides line up with TRBD1. V dropped 8 bases and J dropped 6; count of bases not matched to a gene: 15. Germline V CDR1 and CDR2: MNHEY, SMNVEV (reference sequence). This CDR3 has 15 amino acids. This CDR3 reads CASVPLDRVEDGYTF. CDR3 coding DNA: TGTGCCAGCGTCCCCCTCGACAGGGTGGAAGATGGCTACACCTTC.

This clone was found once. The gene calls are TRBV5-1 and TRBJ2-2; 9 positions agree with TRBD1. Germline CDR1 and CDR2: SGHRS and YFSETQ. This CDR3 contains 16 residues. V shed 6 bases, J shed 4 bases, and the junction held 10 bases outside the gene matches. The CDR3 loop is CASTPPGTGTTGELFF. The CDR3 nucleotides are TGCGCCAGCACACCCCCCGGGACAGGGACCACCGGGGAGCTGTTTTTT.

On this clone: Other DNA sequences in the same sample also yield this CDR3. This sequence joins TRBV6-5 and TRBJ1-6; 7 bases fit TRBD1. CDR3 size: 14 residues. Germline CDR1 is MNHEY and CDR2 is SVGAGI. The V segment lost 2 bases and the J segment 10 bases; nucleotides outside the gene matches: 5. The CDR3 spells CASSYRGRNSPLHF. The CDR3 DNA sequence: TGTGCCAGCAGTTACAGGGGGCGTAACTCACCCCTCCACTTT.

This chain joins TRBV27 and TRBJ1-6; unclear D gene. The CDR3 loop spans 14 amino acids. From germline, CDR1 is MNHEY and CDR2 SMNVEV (reference sequence). The V end was cut by 6 bases, the J end by 10 bases, with 16 bases between. CDR3 coding DNA: TGTGCCAGCAGATTAGCCCCCTTACGGTCACCCCTCCACTTT. This translates into CASRLAPLRSPLHF.

This chain joins TRBV7-6 and TRBJ2-1; 8 nucleotides line up with TRBD1. This CDR3 spans 15 amino acids. Germline V gives CDR1 SGHVS, CDR2 FNYEAQ. With 5 bases clipped from V and 5 bases from J, the junction kept 8 bases outside the gene matches. Written as DNA, the CDR3 is TGTGCCAGCAGCCCTGGACAGGGCCTGAACAATGAGCAGTTCTTC. It translates to CASSPGQGLNNEQFF.

The gene calls are TRBV7-8 and TRBJ2-1, with no clear D. The CDR3 covers 15 residues. Germline V gene data show CDR1 as SGHVS and CDR2 as FQNEAQ. V was trimmed by 5 bases and J by 0 bases, leaving 11 bases between them. The CDR3 DNA reads TGTGCCAGCAGCCCCGCGGCCAGCTCCTACAATGAGCAGTTCTTC. Translation: CASSPAASSYNEQFF.

This chain joins TRBV6-4 and TRBJ2-7, with 11 nucleotides matching TRBD1. The CDR3 is 13 amino acids. Germline CDR1 MRHNA, CDR2 SNTAGT. With V trimmed by 7 bases and J by 6 bases, 5 bases remained unmatched. Here the CDR3 reads CASTVDRGREQYV. DNA for the CDR3: TGTGCCAGCACCGTGGACAGGGGGCGCGAGCAGTACGTC.

CDR3: CASSSGTSGGHTDTQYF. The CDR3 DNA sequence: TGTGCCAGCAGCAGTGGGACTAGCGGGGGGCACACAGATACGCAGTATTTT. The V gene is TRBV11-3, the J gene TRBJ2-3; 15 positions agree with TRBD2. V lost 5 bases to trimming and J lost 2 bases; unmatched junction nucleotides: 5. The CDR3 runs to 17 residues. Germline V gene data show CDR1 as SGHNT and CDR2 as YENEEA. The full variable domain, completed using reference TRBV11-3 and TRBJ2-3, is EAGVVQSPRYKIIEKKQPVAFWCNPISGHNTLYWYLQNLGQGPELLIRYENEEAVDDSQLPKDRFSAERLKGVDSTLKIQPAELGDSAVYLCASSSGTSGGHTDTQYFGPGTRLTVL.

This clone turned up a few times. The chain uses TRBV7-2 and TRBJ1-2; weak D call: TRBD1 (5 bases). V was clipped by 5 bases and J by 6 bases, with 28 bases between them. The CDR3 has 18 residues. Germline CDR1 is SGHTA and CDR2 is FQGNSA. The CDR3: CASSQIPPNQGLINGYTF. CDR3 bases: TGTGCCAGCAGCCAGATCCCCCCAAATCAGGGATTAATAAATGGCTACACCTTC.

This sequence joins TRBV7-9 and TRBJ1-1; 12 bases are a match to TRBD1. Trimming cost V 5 bases and J 1 base; bases outside gene matches: 5. This CDR3 has 16 amino acids. Germline values: CDR1 SEHNR, CDR2 FQNEAQ (reference sequence). The chain's CDR3 is CASSLGTGGTNTEAFF. CDR3 bases: TGTGCCAGCAGCCTCGGGACAGGGGGCACGAACACTGAAGCTTTCTTT.

The rearrangement joins TRBV5-6 to TRBJ2-7; a possible D gene is TRBD2 (5 bases). Trimming removed 3 bases from V and 2 bases from J, with 21 bases in between. CDR3 length: 17 amino acids. The germline V gene encodes CDR1 SGHDT and CDR2 YYEEEE. CDR3 DNA: TGTGCCAGCAGCTCGTTAATTGTGTCGGGGTCCCCCTACGAGCAGTACGTC. Its translation: CASSSLIVSGSPYEQYV.

The chain has TRBV19 and TRBJ2-1, with 10 bases that match TRBD1. This CDR3 is 15 amino acids long. V lost 1 base and J lost 6; bases outside the gene matches: 3. Looked up from germline, CDR1 is LNHDA and CDR2 is SQIVND (reference sequence). In DNA form, the CDR3 reads TGTGCCAGTAGTATAGGGGACAGGGGAGGCAATGAGCAGTTCTTC. This encodes CASSIGDRGGNEQFF.

V gene TRBV9 combines with J gene TRBJ2-5; no reliable D call. Trimming removed 0 bases from V and 5 bases from J, with 8 bases in between. The V gene's germline CDR1 is SGDLS and CDR2 YYNGEE. The CDR3 length is 13 residues. The CDR3 bases are TGTGCCAGCAGCGTAGGCCCTCAGGAGACCCAGTACTTC. Encoded protein: CASSVGPQETQYF.

The chain has TRBV30 and TRBJ1-4; TRBD1 matches 11 bases. The CDR3 spans 14 residues. V shed 7 bases, J shed 8 bases, and the junction held 9 bases outside the gene matches. Germline CDR1 GTSNPN, CDR2 SVGIG (reference sequence). The CDR3 DNA follows: TGTGCCTACTACGGACAGGGGGCGTGGGAAAAACTGTTTTTT. Translated: CAYYGQGAWEKLFF.

The CDR3, as DNA: TGTGCCAGCAGCTTAGGAAGTCGGGGGGCGAAGACCCAGTACTTC. The encoded protein is CASSLGSRGAKTQYF. This chain joins TRBV13 and TRBJ2-5; a weak D match, TRBD2 (7 bases). Germline V gene lookup returns CDR1 PRHDT and CDR2 FYEKMQ (reference sequence). The CDR3 runs to 15 residues. The V end was cut by 0 bases, the J end by 6 bases, with 14 bases between. Drawing the rest from reference TRBV13 and TRBJ2-5, the complete variable domain is AAGVIQSPRHLIKEKRETATLKCYPIPRHDTVYWYQQGPGQDPQFLISFYEKMQSDKGSIPDRFSAQQFSDYHSELNMSSLELGDSALYFCASSLGSRGAKTQYFGPGTRLLVL.